Listed here are 22 T cell receptor beta chains from one sample, sequenced in a study of T cell responses to AZD1222 COVID-19 vaccine. This table comes from immunoSEQ multiplex PCR, and its TCRdb copy is limited to in-frame clones, with some not included. The sample holds roughly 100,000 clones, around nine tenths seen once. Source: peripheral blood, taken 28 days after the second dose of the MenACWY control vaccine. The source of these receptors is an adult who received the MenACWY meningococcal vaccine as a control.

The chain carries TRBV7-9 and TRBJ2-7; 8 nucleotides line up with TRBD2. The CDR3 consists of 14 residues. V was clipped by 6 bases and J by 6 bases; unmatched bases: 10. Germline V CDR1 and CDR2: SEHNR, FQNEAQ (reference sequence). CDR3 sequence: CASSPRGGSPEQYF. The CDR3 coding sequence is TGTGCCAGCAGTCCTCGGGGGGGAAGCCCCGAGCAGTACTTC.

This clone has a single count. This chain links TRBV2 with TRBJ2-5, with a weak D call TRBD1 (5 bases). The V end was cut by 8 bases, the J end by 5 bases, with 12 bases between. Looked up from germline, CDR1 is SNHLY and CDR2 is FYNNEI. CDR3 length: 12 residues. The CDR3 protein is CASQGVGETQYF. The CDR3 region has the DNA TGTGCCAGCCAGGGTGTTGGGGAGACCCAGTACTTC.

Here the CDR3 reads CASSYQGGGAPDTQYF. In nucleotides, the CDR3 is TGTGCCAGCAGTTACCAGGGCGGGGGGGCCCCAGATACGCAGTATTTT. The rearrangement uses TRBV6-2 or TRBV6-3 and TRBJ2-3; TRBD2 agrees at 9 bases. The CDR3 extends over 16 amino acids. The germline V gene encodes CDR1 MNHEY and CDR2 SVGEGT. Trimming took 2 bases from V and 4 from J; bases not matched to a gene: 7.

The chain is built from TRBV19 and TRBJ1-5, with D maybe TRBD1 (6 bases). With 5 bases removed from V and 3 bases from J, the gap between germline ends came to 8 bases. Germline CDR1 is LNHDA and CDR2 is SQIVND (reference sequence). The CDR3 extends over 13 amino acids. CDR3 in amino acids: CASSRGHNQPQHF. CDR3 nucleotides: TGTGCCAGTAGTCGGGGGCACAATCAGCCCCAGCATTTT.

This sequence joins TRBV18 and TRBJ1-5, with D perhaps matching TRBD1 (6 bases). Trimming removed 5 bases at V and 4 bases at J, with 12 bases between. The CDR3 length is 14 residues. Per germline, CDR1 KGHSH and CDR2 LQKENI. CDR3 in amino acids: CASSWTTGNQPQHF. CDR3 in DNA: TGTGCCAGCTCATGGACTACAGGGAATCAGCCCCAGCATTTT. Looking up the rest from reference TRBV18 and TRBJ1-5 gives the full variable domain: NAGVMQNPRHLVRRRGQEARLRCSPMKGHSHVYWYRQLPEEGLKFMVYLQKENIIDESGMPKERFSAEFPKEGPSILRIQQVVRGDSAAYFCASSWTTGNQPQHFGDGTRLSIL.

The chain links TRBV14 to TRBJ1-1, with a weak D call TRBD1 (6 bases). V dropped 1 base and J dropped 7 bases, with 16 bases sitting between them. The CDR3 runs to 15 residues. Germline V lookup: CDR1 SGHDN, CDR2 FVKESK. The CDR3 nucleotides read TGTGCCAGCAGCCAAGCTTTGTGGGGGGGCTATGAAGCTTTCTTT. Translation gives CASSQALWGGYEAFF.

J is TRBJ1-4 and V is TRBV6-6, with 7 nucleotides matching TRBD1. Germline V lookup: CDR1 MNHNY, CDR2 SVGAGI (reference sequence). CDR3 length equals 14 residues. Trimming took 7 bases from V and 7 from J; bases not matched to a gene: 9. CDR3 residues: CASNKGGNGEKLFF. The CDR3 nucleotides are TGTGCCAGCAATAAAGGGGGCAATGGTGAAAAACTGTTTTTT.

The chain is built from TRBV19 and TRBJ2-5; 12 bases agree with TRBD2. The germline CDR1 and CDR2 sequences are LNHDA and SQIVND (reference sequence). The J segment lost 4 bases and the V segment lost 5 bases, leaving 2 bases of the junction unmatched. The CDR3 is made up of 14 amino acids. The CDR3, as DNA: TGTGCCAGTAGTTCACTAGCGGGGGGAGAGACCCAGTACTTC. This codes for CASSSLAGGETQYF.

This clone appeared a few times. V gene TRBV3-1 (or the pseudogene TRBV3-2) combines with J gene TRBJ2-5, with TRBD1 matching over 11 bases. The CDR3 runs to 15 residues. Germline V gene lookup returns CDR1 LGHDT and CDR2 YNNKEL (reference sequence). Losses at the gene ends were 4 bases for V and 4 bases for J; bases not matched to a gene: 5. The CDR3: CASSPRTGGVETQYF. CDR3 coding DNA: TGTGCCAGCAGCCCAAGGACAGGGGGCGTAGAGACCCAGTACTTC.

J is TRBJ2-5 and V is TRBV24-1, with D possibly being TRBD2 (7 bases). The CDR3 spans 18 residues. Germline assignment: CDR1 KGHDR and CDR2 SFDVKD. V lost 1 base and J lost 0, with 17 bases in between. The chain's CDR3 is CATSDLGGGGRDQETQYF. The CDR3 DNA follows: TGTGCCACCAGTGATTTAGGTGGGGGGGGCAGGGACCAAGAGACCCAGTACTTC.

V usage is TRBV7-2 and J usage is TRBJ1-1; TRBD1 matches at 10 bases. Trimming took 6 bases from V and 4 from J; bases not matched to a gene: 2. The length of the CDR3 is 13 residues. Germline V lookup: CDR1 SGHTA, CDR2 FQGNSA. CDR3 amino acids: CASSWTGGTEAFF. The DNA of the CDR3 is TGTGCCAGCAGTTGGACAGGGGGCACTGAAGCTTTCTTT.

The gene calls are TRBV9 and TRBJ2-5; TRBD1 agrees at 10 bases. Germline loops: CDR1 SGDLS, CDR2 YYNGEE. The CDR3 sequence is 15 residues long. The ends lost 3 bases at V and 5 bases at J; junction bases unmatched: 7. CDR3 DNA sequence: TGTGCCAGCAGCGGAGGGACAGGGGATAGGGAGACCCAGTACTTC. It yields the protein CASSGGTGDRETQYF.

This rearrangement joins TRBV5-6 to TRBJ1-2; D might be TRBD1 (6 bases). Trimming took 0 bases from V and 2 from J, leaving 17 bases between them. CDR3 length equals 17 residues. The germline CDR1 and CDR2 sequences are SGHDT and YYEEEE. For the CDR3, the DNA is TGTGCCAGCAGCTTGGTGGGCCGGGGGCGTGGGAACTATGGCTACACCTTC. Encoded protein: CASSLVGRGRGNYGYTF.

The J gene is TRBJ1-5, the V gene TRBV28, with TRBD1 matching over 7 bases. This CDR3 spans 16 amino acids. Germline CDR1 MDHEN, CDR2 SYDVKM. V shed 6 bases, J shed 3 bases, and the junction held 11 bases outside the gene matches. The CDR3, as DNA: TGTGCCAGCAGCCGACAGGGAGGTTGGGTCAATCAGCCCCAGCATTTT. As protein: CASSRQGGWVNQPQHF. The full variable domain, rest sourced from reference TRBV28 and TRBJ1-5, is DVKVTQSSRYLVKRTGEKVFLECVQDMDHENMFWYRQDPGLGLRLIYFSYDVKMKEKGDIPEGYSVSREKKERFSLILESASTNQTSMYLCASSRQGGWVNQPQHFGDGTRLSIL.

This chain joins TRBV7-9 and TRBJ1-3, with D possibly TRBD1 on 5 matching bases. Per the germline V gene, CDR1 is SEHNR and CDR2 is FQNEAQ (reference sequence). The ends were cut back, 2 bases at V and 3 bases at J, with 14 bases in the middle. This CDR3 has 16 amino acids. CDR3 sequence reads: CASSLRGTTDGNTIYF. The CDR3, as DNA: TGTGCCAGCAGCTTACGGGGCACGACAGATGGAAACACCATATATTTT.

The V and J genes are TRBV20-1 and TRBJ2-5; D ambiguous. Trimming cost V 4 bases and J 3 bases, with 6 bases left between them. Germline values: CDR1 DFQATT, CDR2 SNEGSKA (reference sequence). CDR3 length equals 11 residues. DNA of the CDR3: TGCAGTGCTACCAAGAAAGAGACCCAGTACTTC. Protein: CSATKKETQYF.

This chain links TRBV7-9 with TRBJ2-1, with 7 nucleotides matching TRBD2. Looked up from germline, CDR1 is SEHNR and CDR2 is FQNEAQ (reference sequence). With 9 bases clipped from V and 2 bases from J, the junction kept 7 bases outside the gene matches. CDR3 size: 14 residues. The CDR3 nucleotides read TGTGCCAGTAGTACTAGCGTCACCTACAATGAGCAGTTCTTC. It translates to CASSTSVTYNEQFF.

J is TRBJ1-5 and V is TRBV6-2 or TRBV6-3, with 9 bases fitting TRBD1. The CDR3 extends over 19 amino acids. Germline V gene sequence: CDR1 MNHEY, CDR2 SVGEGT. Unmatched junction bases numbered 17, after V lost 5 bases and J lost 3 bases. CDR3 sequence reads: CASSLREPGQGLVNQPQHF. The CDR3, as DNA: TGTGCCAGCAGTCTTCGCGAACCGGGACAGGGATTGGTCAATCAGCCCCAGCATTTT.

V is TRBV18 and J is TRBJ1-1, with D tentatively TRBD1 (5 bases). The CDR3 has 15 residues. V was trimmed by 3 bases and J by 2 bases, leaving 13 bases between them. Germline-derived CDR1 and CDR2 are KGHSH and LQKENI. The CDR3, as DNA: TGTGCCAGCTCACCCGGAAGGGGAGGAAACACTGAAGCTTTCTTT. Translating gives CASSPGRGGNTEAFF.

The chain employs TRBV10-3 and TRBJ1-2; possible D gene TRBD1, 5 bases. Trimming stripped 8 bases from V and 6 bases from J, with 7 bases between. The CDR3 runs to 10 residues. Germline lookup yields CDR1 ENHRY and CDR2 SYGVKD. As DNA, the CDR3 is TGTGCCATCTGGGGGGATGGCTACACCTTC. Amino acid sequence: CAIWGDGYTF.

The chain carries TRBV7-2 and TRBJ2-3; the D is unclear. CDR1 is SGHTA and CDR2 is FQGNSA in the germline V gene. Trimming pared 1 base from V and 3 bases from J, leaving 5 bases between. The CDR3 spans 13 residues. CDR3 in DNA: TGTGCCAGCAGCTTAGAAGCAACAGATACGCAGTATTTT. Translated, it gives CASSLEATDTQYF.

The V gene is TRBV14, the J gene TRBJ2-7; D remains ambiguous. Trimming removed 1 base at V and 3 bases at J, with 13 bases between. Germline V gene sequence: CDR1 SGHDN, CDR2 FVKESK. This CDR3 has 15 amino acids. This CDR3 reads CASSQVSSRVYEQYF. Here the CDR3 DNA reads TGTGCCAGCAGCCAAGTATCTTCTCGAGTCTACGAGCAGTACTTC. The full variable domain, completed using reference TRBV14 and TRBJ2-7, is EAGVTQFPSHSVIEKGQTVTLRCDPISGHDNLYWYRRVMGKEIKFLLHFVKESKQDESGMPNNRFLAERTGGTYSTLKVQPAELEDSGVYFCASSQVSSRVYEQYFGPGTRLTVT.